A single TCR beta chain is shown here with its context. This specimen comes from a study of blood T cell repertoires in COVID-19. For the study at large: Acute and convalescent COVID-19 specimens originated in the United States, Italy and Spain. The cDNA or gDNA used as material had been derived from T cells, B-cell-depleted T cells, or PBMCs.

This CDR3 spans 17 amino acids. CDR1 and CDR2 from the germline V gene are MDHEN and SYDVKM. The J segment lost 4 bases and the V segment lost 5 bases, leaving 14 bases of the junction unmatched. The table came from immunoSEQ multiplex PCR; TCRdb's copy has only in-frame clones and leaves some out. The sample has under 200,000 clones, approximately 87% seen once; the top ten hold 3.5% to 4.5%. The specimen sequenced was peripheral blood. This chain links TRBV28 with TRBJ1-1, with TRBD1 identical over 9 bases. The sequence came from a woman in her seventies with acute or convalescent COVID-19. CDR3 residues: CASSTPRGTGPLTEAFF. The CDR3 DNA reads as TGTGCCAGCAGTACTCCGCGGGGGACAGGGCCCCTCACTGAAGCTTTCTTT.